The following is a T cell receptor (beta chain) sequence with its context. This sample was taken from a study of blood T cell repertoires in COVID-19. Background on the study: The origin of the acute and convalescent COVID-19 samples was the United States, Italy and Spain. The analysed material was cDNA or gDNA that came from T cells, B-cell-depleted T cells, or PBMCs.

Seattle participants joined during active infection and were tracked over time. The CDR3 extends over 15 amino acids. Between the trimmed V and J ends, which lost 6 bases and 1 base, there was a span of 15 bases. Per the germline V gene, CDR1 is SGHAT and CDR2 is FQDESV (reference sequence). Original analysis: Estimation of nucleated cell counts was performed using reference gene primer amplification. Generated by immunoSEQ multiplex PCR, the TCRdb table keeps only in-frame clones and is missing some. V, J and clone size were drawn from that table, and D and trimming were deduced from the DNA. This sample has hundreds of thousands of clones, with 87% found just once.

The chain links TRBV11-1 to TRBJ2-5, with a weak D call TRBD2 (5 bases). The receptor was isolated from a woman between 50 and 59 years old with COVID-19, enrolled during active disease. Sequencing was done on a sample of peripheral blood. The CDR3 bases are TGTGCCAGCAGTATCGGAGGAGCCTTCCAAGAGACCCAGTACTTC. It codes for CASSIGGAFQETQYF.